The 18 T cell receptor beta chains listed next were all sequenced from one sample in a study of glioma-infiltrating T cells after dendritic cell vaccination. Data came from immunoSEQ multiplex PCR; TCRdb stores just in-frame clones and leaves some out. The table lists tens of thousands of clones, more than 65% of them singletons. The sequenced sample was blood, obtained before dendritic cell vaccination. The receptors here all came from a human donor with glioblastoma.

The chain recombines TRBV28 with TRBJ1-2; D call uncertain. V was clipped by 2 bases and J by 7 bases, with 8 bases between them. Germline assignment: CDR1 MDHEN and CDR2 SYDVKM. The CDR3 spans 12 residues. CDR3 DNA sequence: TGTGCCAGCAGTTTAGCGCGGTCTGGCTACACCTTC. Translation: CASSLARSGYTF.

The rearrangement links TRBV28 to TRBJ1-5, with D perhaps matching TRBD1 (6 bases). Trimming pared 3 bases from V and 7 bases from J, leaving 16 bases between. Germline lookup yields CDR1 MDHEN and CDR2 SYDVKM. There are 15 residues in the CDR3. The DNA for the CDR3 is TGTGCCAGCAGTTTTAGACGGGGGGCCGAGCAGCCCCAGCATTTT. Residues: CASSFRRGAEQPQHF.

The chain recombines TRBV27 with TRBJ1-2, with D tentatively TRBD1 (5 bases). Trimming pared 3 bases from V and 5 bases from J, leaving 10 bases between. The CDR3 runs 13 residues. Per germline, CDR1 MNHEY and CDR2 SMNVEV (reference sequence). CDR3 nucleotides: TGTGCCAGCAGTTTTCGCGGGGGATATGGCTACACCTTC. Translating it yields CASSFRGGYGYTF.

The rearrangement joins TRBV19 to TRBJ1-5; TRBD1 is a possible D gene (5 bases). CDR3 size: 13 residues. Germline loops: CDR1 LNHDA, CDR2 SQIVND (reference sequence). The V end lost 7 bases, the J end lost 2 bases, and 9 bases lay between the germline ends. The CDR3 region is CASMGQRNQPQHF. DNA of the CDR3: TGTGCCAGTATGGGGCAGCGCAATCAGCCCCAGCATTTT.

In DNA form, the CDR3 reads TGTGCCAGCAGTCTCAAACCTAATAGGGGACTAGCGGGGGAAGAGACCCAGTACTTC. Translating it yields CASSLKPNRGLAGEETQYF. V gene TRBV27 combines with J gene TRBJ2-5; 14 bases align to TRBD2. The germline V gene has CDR1 MNHEY and CDR2 SMNVEV (reference sequence). This CDR3 spans 19 amino acids. J was trimmed by 3 bases and V by 5 bases; bases with no gene match: 14.

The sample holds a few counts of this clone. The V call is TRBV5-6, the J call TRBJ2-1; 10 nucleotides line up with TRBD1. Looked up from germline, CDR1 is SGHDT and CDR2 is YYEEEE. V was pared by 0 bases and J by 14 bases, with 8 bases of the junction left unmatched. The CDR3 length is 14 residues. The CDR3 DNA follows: TGTGCCAGCAGCTTGGGGGAGACAGGGGGCATAAAGTTCTTC. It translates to CASSLGETGGIKFF.

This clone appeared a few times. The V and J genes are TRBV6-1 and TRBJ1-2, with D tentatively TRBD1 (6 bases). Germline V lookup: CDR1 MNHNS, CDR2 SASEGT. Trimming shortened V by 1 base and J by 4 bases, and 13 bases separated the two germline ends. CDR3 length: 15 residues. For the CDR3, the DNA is TGTGCCAGCAGTGAAGAGAATGGACAGTTCTATGGCTACACCTTC. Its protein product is CASSEENGQFYGYTF.

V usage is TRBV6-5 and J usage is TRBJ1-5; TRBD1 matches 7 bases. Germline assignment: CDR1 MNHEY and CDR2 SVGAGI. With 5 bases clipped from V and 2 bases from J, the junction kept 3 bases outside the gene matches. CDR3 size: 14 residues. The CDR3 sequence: CASSGQVGNQPQHF. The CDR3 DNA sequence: TGTGCCAGCAGTGGACAGGTAGGCAATCAGCCCCAGCATTTT.

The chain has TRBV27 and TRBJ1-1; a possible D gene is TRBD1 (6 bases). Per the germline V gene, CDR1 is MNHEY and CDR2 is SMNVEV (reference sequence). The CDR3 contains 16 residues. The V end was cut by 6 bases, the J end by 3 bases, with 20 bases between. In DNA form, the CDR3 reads TGTGCCAGCAGCTACGGTCGGGGGGCCGGGTACACTGAAGCTTTCTTT. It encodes CASSYGRGAGYTEAFF.

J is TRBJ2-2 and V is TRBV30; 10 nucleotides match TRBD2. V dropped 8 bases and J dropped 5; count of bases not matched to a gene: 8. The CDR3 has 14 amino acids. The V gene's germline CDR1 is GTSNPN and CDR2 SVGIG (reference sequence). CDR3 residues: CAHGASGGTGELFF. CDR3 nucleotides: TGTGCCCATGGCGCTAGCGGGGGTACCGGGGAGCTGTTTTTT.

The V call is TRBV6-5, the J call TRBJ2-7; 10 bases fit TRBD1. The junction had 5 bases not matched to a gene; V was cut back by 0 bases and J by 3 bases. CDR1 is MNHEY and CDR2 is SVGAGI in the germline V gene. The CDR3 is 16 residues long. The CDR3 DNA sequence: TGTGCCAGCAGTTACTCGAGGGACAGGGGAAACTACGAGCAGTACTTC. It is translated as CASSYSRDRGNYEQYF.

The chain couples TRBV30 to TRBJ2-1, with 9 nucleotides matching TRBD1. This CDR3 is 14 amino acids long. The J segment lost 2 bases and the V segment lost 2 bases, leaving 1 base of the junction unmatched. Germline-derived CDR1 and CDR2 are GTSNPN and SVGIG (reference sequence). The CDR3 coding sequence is TGTGCCTGGAGTCGACAGGGGGCCTACAATGAGCAGTTCTTC. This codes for CAWSRQGAYNEQFF.

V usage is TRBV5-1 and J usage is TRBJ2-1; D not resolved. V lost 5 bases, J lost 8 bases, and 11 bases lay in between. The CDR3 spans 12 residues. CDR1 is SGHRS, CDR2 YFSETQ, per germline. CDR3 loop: CASSFQRDEQFF. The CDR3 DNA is TGCGCCAGCAGTTTCCAGCGCGATGAGCAGTTCTTC. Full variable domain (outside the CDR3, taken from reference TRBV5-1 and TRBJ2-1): KAGVTQTPRYLIKTRGQQVTLSCSPISGHRSVSWYQQTPGQGLQFLFEYFSETQRNKGNFPGRFSGRQFSNSRSEMNVSTLELGDSALYLCASSFQRDEQFFGPGTRLTVL.

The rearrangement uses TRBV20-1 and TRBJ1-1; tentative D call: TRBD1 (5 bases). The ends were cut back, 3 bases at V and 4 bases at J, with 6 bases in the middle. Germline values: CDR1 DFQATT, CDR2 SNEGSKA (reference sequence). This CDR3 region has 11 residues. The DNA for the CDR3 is TGCAGTGCTAGGGGGGGCACTGAAGCTTTCTTT. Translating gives CSARGGTEAFF.

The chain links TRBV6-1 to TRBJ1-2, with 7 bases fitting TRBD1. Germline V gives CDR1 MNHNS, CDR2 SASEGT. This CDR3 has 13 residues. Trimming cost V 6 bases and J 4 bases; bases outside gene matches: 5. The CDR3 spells CASRSTGIYGYTF. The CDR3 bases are TGTGCCAGCAGGTCGACAGGGATCTATGGCTACACCTTC.

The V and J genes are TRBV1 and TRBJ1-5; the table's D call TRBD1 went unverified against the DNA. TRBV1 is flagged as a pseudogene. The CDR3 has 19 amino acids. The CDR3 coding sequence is TGCACCAGCAGCCAAACCCGGACAGGGGCGGAATATAGCAATCAGCCCCAGCATTTT. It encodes CTSSQTRTGAEYSNQPQHF.

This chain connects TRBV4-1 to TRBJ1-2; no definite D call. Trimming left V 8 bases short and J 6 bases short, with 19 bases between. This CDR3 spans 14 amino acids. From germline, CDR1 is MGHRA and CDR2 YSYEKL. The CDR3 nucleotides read TGCGCCAGCCAGACTTTAGGCGCTCGGGATGGCTACACCTTC. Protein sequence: CASQTLGARDGYTF.

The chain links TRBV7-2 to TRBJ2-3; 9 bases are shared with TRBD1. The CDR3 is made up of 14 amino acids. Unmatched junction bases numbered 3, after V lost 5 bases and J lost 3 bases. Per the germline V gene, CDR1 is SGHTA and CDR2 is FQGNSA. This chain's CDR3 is CASSLQGATDTQYF. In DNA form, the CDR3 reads TGTGCCAGCAGCCTACAGGGGGCAACAGATACGCAGTATTTT. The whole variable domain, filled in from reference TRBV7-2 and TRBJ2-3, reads GAGVSQSPSNKVTEKGKDVELRCDPISGHTALYWYRQSLGQGLEFLIYFQGNSAPDKSGLPSDRFSAERTGGSVSTLTIQRTQQEDSAVYLCASSLQGATDTQYFGPGTRLTVL.